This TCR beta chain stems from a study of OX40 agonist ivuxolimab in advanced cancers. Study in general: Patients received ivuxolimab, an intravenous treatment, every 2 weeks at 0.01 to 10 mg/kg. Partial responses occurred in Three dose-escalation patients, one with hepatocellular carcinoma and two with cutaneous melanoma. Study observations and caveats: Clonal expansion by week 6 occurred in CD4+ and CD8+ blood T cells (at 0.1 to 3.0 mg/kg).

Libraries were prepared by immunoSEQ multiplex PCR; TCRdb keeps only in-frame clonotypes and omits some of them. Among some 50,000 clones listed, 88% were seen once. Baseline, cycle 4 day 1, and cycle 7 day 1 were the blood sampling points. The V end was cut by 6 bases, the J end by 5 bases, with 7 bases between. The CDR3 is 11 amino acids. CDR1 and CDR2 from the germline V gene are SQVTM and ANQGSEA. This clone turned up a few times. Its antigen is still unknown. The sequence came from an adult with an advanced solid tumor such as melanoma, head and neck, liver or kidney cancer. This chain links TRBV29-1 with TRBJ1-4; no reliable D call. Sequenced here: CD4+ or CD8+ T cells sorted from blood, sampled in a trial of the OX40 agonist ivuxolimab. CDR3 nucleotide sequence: TGCAGCGTATCCCAGAATGAAAAACTGTTTTTT. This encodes CSVSQNEKLFF. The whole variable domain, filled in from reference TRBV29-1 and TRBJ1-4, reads SAVISQKPSRDICQRGTSLTIQCQVDSQVTMMFWYRQQPGQSLTLIATANQGSEATYESGFVIDKFPISRPNLTFSTLTVSNMSPEDSSIYLCSVSQNEKLFFGSGTQLSVL.